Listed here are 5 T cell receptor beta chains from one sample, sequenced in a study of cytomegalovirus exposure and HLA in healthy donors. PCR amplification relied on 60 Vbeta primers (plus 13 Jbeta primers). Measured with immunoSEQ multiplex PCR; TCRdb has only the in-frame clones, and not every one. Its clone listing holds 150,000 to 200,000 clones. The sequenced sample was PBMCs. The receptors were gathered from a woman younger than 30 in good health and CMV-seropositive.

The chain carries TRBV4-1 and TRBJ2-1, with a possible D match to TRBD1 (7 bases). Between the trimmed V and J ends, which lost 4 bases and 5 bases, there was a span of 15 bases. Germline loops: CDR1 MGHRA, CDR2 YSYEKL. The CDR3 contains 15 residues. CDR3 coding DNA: TGCGCCAGCAGCCGCGGGACAGCCCACGACAATGAGCAGTTCTTC. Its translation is CASSRGTAHDNEQFF.

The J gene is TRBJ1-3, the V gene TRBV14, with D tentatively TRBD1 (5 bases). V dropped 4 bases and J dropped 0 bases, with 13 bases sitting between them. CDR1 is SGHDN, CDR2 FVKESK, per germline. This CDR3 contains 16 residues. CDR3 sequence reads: CASSRLGAVSGNTIYF. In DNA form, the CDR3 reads TGTGCCAGCAGCCGACTAGGGGCCGTCTCTGGAAACACCATATATTTT.

CDR3 amino acids: CASSRQGNAYNSPLHF. The CDR3 DNA is TGTGCCAGCAGCAGACAGGGGAACGCCTATAATTCACCCCTCCACTTT. The V call is TRBV27, the J call TRBJ1-6, with TRBD1 identical over 8 bases. Germline assignment: CDR1 MNHEY and CDR2 SMNVEV (reference sequence). The CDR3 is 16 residues long. V shed 6 bases, J shed 2 bases, and the junction held 6 bases outside the gene matches.

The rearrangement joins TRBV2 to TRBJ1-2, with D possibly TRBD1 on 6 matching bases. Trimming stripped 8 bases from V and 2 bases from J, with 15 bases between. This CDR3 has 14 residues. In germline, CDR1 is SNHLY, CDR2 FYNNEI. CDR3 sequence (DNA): TGTGCCAGCTTACAGGGTCTGGCCAACTATGGCTACACCTTC. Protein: CASLQGLANYGYTF. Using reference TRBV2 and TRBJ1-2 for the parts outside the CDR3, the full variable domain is EPEVTQTPSHQVTQMGQEVILRCVPISNHLYFYWYRQILGQKVEFLVSFYNNEISEKSEIFDDQFSVERPDGSNFTLKIRSTKLEDSAMYFCASLQGLANYGYTFGSGTRLTVV.

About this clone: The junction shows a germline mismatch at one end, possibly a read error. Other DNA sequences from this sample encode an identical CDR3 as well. DNA of the CDR3: TGTGCCAGCAGTTCAGGGGGTTATAATGAAAAATTGTTTTTT. Its translation: CASSSGGYNEKLFF. V and J are TRBV28 and TRBJ1-4; 7 positions match TRBD1. This CDR3 spans 14 amino acids. CDR1 is MDHEN and CDR2 is SYDVKM in the germline V gene.